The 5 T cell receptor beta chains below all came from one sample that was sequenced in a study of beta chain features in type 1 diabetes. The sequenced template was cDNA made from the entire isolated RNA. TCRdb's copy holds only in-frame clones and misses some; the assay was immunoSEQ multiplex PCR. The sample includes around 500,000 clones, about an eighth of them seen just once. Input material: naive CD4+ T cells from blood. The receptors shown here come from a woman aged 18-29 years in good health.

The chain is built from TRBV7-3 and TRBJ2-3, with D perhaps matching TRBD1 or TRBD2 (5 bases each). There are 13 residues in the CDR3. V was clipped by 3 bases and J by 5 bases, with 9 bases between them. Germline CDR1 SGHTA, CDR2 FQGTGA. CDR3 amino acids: CASSLGRGDTQYF. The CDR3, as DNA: TGTGCCAGCAGCTTGGGACGGGGAGATACGCAGTATTTT.

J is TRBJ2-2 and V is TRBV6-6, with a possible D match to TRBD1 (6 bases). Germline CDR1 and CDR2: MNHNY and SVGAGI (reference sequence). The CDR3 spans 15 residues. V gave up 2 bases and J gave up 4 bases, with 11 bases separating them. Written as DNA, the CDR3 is TGTGCCAGCAGTTACCGTACAGGGAGCACCGGGGAGCTGTTTTTT. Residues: CASSYRTGSTGELFF.

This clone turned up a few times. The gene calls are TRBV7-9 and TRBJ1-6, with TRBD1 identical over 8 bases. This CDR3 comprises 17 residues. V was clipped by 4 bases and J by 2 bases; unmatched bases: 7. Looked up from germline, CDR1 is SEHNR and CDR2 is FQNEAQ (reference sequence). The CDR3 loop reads CASSSMEQGAYNSPLHF. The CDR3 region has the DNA TGTGCCAGCAGCTCCATGGAACAGGGGGCCTATAATTCACCCCTCCACTTT.

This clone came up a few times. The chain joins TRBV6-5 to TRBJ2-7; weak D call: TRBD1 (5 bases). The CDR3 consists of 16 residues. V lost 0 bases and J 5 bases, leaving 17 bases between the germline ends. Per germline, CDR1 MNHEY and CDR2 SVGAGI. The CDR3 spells CASSYSGAGFIHEQYF. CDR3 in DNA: TGTGCCAGCAGTTACTCAGGGGCAGGGTTTATCCACGAGCAGTACTTC.

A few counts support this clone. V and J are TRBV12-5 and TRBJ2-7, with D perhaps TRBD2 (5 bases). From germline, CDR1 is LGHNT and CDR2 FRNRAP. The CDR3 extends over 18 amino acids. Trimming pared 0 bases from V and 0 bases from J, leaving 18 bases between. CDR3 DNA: TGTGCTAGTGGTTTGGTACTGGGCCGGGATACAAACTCCTACGAGCAGTACTTC. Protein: CASGLVLGRDTNSYEQYF.